The clone carrying this T cell receptor beta chain appeared a single time. These data are taken from a study of blood T cell repertoires in COVID-19. Whole-study context: COVID-19 samples, acute and convalescent, were from the United States, Italy and Spain. The cDNA or gDNA used as material had been derived from T cells, B-cell-depleted T cells, or PBMCs.

Original processing methods: The assay estimated nucleated cells by amplifying reference gene primers. Assay used: immunoSEQ multiplex PCR; TCRdb lists only in-frame clones, some missing. That table supplies the V and J calls and clone size; D and trimming were determined from the DNA. The sample consists of 110,000 or so clones, approximately 90% of them appearing once. With 4 bases clipped from V and 0 bases from J, the junction kept 3 bases outside the gene matches. This CDR3 is built from 15 residues. Germline loops: CDR1 ENHRY, CDR2 SYGVKD. Material for sequencing was peripheral blood. The receptor comes from a woman aged 50 to 60 with acute or convalescent COVID-19. The gene calls are TRBV10-3 and TRBJ1-3, with TRBD1 matching over 7 bases. CDR3 region: CAISVGTDSGNTIYF. The CDR3 nucleotides are TGTGCCATCAGTGTAGGGACAGACTCTGGAAACACCATATATTTT.